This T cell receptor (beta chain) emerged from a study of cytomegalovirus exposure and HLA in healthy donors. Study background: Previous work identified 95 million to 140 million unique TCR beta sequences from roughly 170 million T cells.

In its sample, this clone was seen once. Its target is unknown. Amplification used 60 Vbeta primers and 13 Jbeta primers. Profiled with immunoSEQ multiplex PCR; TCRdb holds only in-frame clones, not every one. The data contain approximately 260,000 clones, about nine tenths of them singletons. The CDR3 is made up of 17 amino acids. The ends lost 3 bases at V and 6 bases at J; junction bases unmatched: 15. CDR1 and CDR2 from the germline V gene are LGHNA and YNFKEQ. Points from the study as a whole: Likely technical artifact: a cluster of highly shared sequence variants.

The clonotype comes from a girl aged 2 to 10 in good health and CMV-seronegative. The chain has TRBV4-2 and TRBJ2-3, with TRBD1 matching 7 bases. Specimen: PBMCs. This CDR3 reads CASSQDSTGWLTDTQYF. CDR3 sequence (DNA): TGTGCCAGCAGCCAGGACTCGACAGGGTGGCTAACCGATACGCAGTATTTT.